The 22 T cell receptor beta chains given below trace back to one sample, sequenced in a study of cytomegalovirus exposure and HLA in healthy donors (dated by TCRdb to about 2017). Libraries were prepared through the immunoSEQ multiplex PCR assay. For the multiplex PCR, a mixture combining 60 forward primers for TCR Vbeta segments and 13 reverse primers for TCR Jbeta segments was used. TCRdb stores this immuneACCESS table with in-frame sequences only. Part of the clones is absent; in the studies checked, under half of the shortfall reflects unresolved V genes, and no reason is known for the rest. For this sample there are 70,000 to 95,000 clones; approximately 76% appear just once. 4% to 5.5% of the sample lies in the top ten. The sequenced material came from PBMCs. Receptors were obtained from a man aged 25-45 years in good health and CMV-seropositive.

This clone was counted a few times. The chain employs TRBV19 and TRBJ1-1; no reliable D call. Germline V gene data show CDR1 as LNHDA and CDR2 as SQIVND (reference sequence). CDR3 length: 11 amino acids. V was pared by 7 bases and J by 1 base, with 4 bases between. CDR3 amino acids: CASIRNTEAFF. The CDR3, as DNA: TGTGCCAGTATCAGGAACACTGAAGCTTTCTTT. Variable domain in full (rest from reference TRBV19 and TRBJ1-1): DGGITQSPKYLFRKEGQNVTLSCEQNLNHDAMYWYRQDPGQGLRLIYYSQIVNDFQKGDIAEGYSVSREKKESFPLTVTSAQKNPTAFYLCASIRNTEAFFGQGTRLTVV.

The CDR3 DNA reads TGCAGCGACTCAGGCAACTATGGCTACACCTTC. It is translated as CSDSGNYGYTF. The J gene is TRBJ1-2, the V gene TRBV29-1, with unresolved D. The length of the CDR3 is 11 residues. V was cut by 7 bases and J by 2 bases, with 8 bases left in between. Germline V gives CDR1 SQVTM, CDR2 ANQGSEA. Combining the CDR3 with reference TRBV29-1 and TRBJ1-2 gives the whole variable domain SAVISQKPSRDICQRGTSLTIQCQVDSQVTMMFWYRQQPGQSLTLIATANQGSEATYESGFVIDKFPISRPNLTFSTLTVSNMSPEDSSIYLCSDSGNYGYTFGSGTRLTVV.

The CDR3 DNA reads TGTGCCAGCAGCTTAGACAGGGACCTCTATTATGAGCAGTTCTTC. It yields the protein CASSLDRDLYYEQFF. The chain is built from TRBV7-8 and TRBJ2-1, with a tentative D call TRBD1 (6 bases). The CDR3 is 15 amino acids. The germline V gene has CDR1 SGHVS and CDR2 FQNEAQ. Deletions cut 1 base from V and 8 bases from J, with 15 bases between.

The gene calls are TRBV4-1 and TRBJ1-1; no clear D gene. The V gene lost 6 bases and the J gene lost 5 bases, with 13 bases spanning the gap. CDR3 size: 13 residues. Germline assignment: CDR1 MGHRA and CDR2 YSYEKL. CDR3 residues: CASSQIVRTEAFF. The CDR3 bases are TGCGCCAGCAGTCAGATAGTGAGGACTGAAGCTTTCTTT.

The J gene is TRBJ2-7, the V gene TRBV7-8, with TRBD2 as a possible D gene (5 bases). Between the trimmed V and J ends, which lost 1 base and 4 bases, there was a span of 11 bases. This CDR3 is built from 14 residues. Germline V lookup: CDR1 SGHVS, CDR2 FQNEAQ. For the CDR3, the DNA is TGTGCCAGCAGCTTAGAGTCTAGCAGGTACGAGCAGTACGTC. It yields the protein CASSLESSRYEQYV.

The chain combines TRBV5-5 with TRBJ2-7, with a tentative D call TRBD2 (7 bases). The CDR3 sequence is 14 residues long. Germline V gene data show CDR1 as SGHKS and CDR2 as YYEKEE (reference sequence). V was cut by 6 bases and J by 4 bases, with 17 bases left in between. This CDR3 is CASTLGGGGYEQYF. In DNA form, the CDR3 reads TGTGCCAGCACACTAGGGGGGGGCGGATACGAGCAGTACTTC. Filled out from reference TRBV5-5 and TRBJ2-7, the complete variable domain reads DAGVTQSPTHLIKTRGQQVTLRCSPISGHKSVSWYQQVLGQGPQFIFQYYEKEERGRGNFPDRFSARQFPNYSSELNVNALLLGDSALYLCASTLGGGGYEQYFGPGTRLTVT.

Here the CDR3 reads CASSFRREGDNEQFF. The CDR3 DNA sequence: TGTGCCAGCAGTTTCAGGCGGGAGGGGGACAATGAGCAGTTCTTC. The V gene is TRBV27, the J gene TRBJ2-1; 9 bases align to TRBD2. Trimming removed 3 bases from V and 5 bases from J; junction bases left unmatched: 5. The CDR3 loop spans 15 amino acids. Germline V gene data show CDR1 as MNHEY and CDR2 as SMNVEV (reference sequence).

This sequence joins TRBV18 and TRBJ2-7, with 11 bases that match TRBD2. The V gene end was trimmed by 4 bases and the J gene end by 3 bases; junction bases not matched to a gene: 5. CDR1 is KGHSH, CDR2 LQKENI, per germline. The length of the CDR3 is 15 residues. The CDR3 region is CASSQPGLADYEQYF. The CDR3 DNA is TGTGCCAGCTCACAACCGGGACTAGCGGACTACGAGCAGTACTTC. The entire variable domain, with the rest obtained from reference TRBV18 and TRBJ2-7, is as follows: NAGVMQNPRHLVRRRGQEARLRCSPMKGHSHVYWYRQLPEEGLKFMVYLQKENIIDESGMPKERFSAEFPKEGPSILRIQQVVRGDSAAYFCASSQPGLADYEQYFGPGTRLTVT.

CDR3 sequence: CASSSPTSGSRYNEQFF. The DNA for the CDR3 is TGTGCCAGCAGCTCCCCGACTAGCGGGAGCAGGTACAATGAGCAGTTCTTC. This chain joins TRBV11-3 and TRBJ2-1; 12 nucleotides align to TRBD2. The J segment lost 4 bases and the V segment lost 4 bases, leaving 8 bases of the junction unmatched. The CDR3 has 17 residues. Germline-derived CDR1 and CDR2 are SGHNT and YENEEA.

The V call is TRBV7-2, the J call TRBJ2-7; possible D gene TRBD1, 5 bases. CDR1 is SGHTA, CDR2 FQGNSA, per germline. V lost 1 base, J lost 7 bases, and 14 bases lay in between. The CDR3 has 14 residues. CDR3 amino acids: CASSLGTGSREQYF. In nucleotides, the CDR3 is TGTGCCAGCAGCTTAGGTACAGGCTCGCGGGAGCAGTACTTC.

This clone has only one observation. The chain joins TRBV5-6 to TRBJ1-1; TRBD1 might be the D (6 bases). V was pared by 4 bases and J by 6 bases, with 16 bases between. Germline V gene sequence: CDR1 SGHDT, CDR2 YYEEEE. The length of the CDR3 is 14 residues. The CDR3: CASSPPDSEAEAFF. The CDR3 region has the DNA TGTGCCAGCAGCCCCCCGGACAGCGAGGCTGAAGCTTTCTTT.

The rearrangement links TRBV10-3 to TRBJ1-3; D is unclear. This CDR3 comprises 16 residues. Germline CDR1 reads ENHRY; CDR2 reads SYGVKD. Trimming stripped 7 bases from V and 1 base from J, with 17 bases between. The CDR3 spells CAITNPGTFSGNTIYF. CDR3 sequence (DNA): TGTGCCATCACCAACCCGGGAACTTTTTCTGGAAACACCATATATTTT.

This rearrangement joins TRBV28 to TRBJ1-3, with unresolved D. The CDR3 is 14 amino acids. The ends were cut back, 5 bases at V and 8 bases at J, with 16 bases in the middle. Germline V gives CDR1 MDHEN, CDR2 SYDVKM. This chain's CDR3 is CASSPSVVLHTIYF. Here the CDR3 DNA reads TGTGCCAGCAGTCCCTCCGTAGTATTGCACACCATATATTTT.

This rearrangement joins TRBV2 to TRBJ2-5, with 8 bases lining up with TRBD2. CDR1 SNHLY and CDR2 FYNNEI come from the germline V gene. CDR3 length: 13 amino acids. Losses at the gene ends were 6 bases for V and 5 bases for J; bases not matched to a gene: 5. The CDR3 reads CASSPAGVETQYF. CDR3 coding DNA: TGTGCCAGCAGCCCAGCGGGAGTGGAGACCCAGTACTTC.

The rearrangement uses TRBV5-1 and TRBJ1-1, with 8 bases matching TRBD1. The trim removed 6 bases at V and 7 bases at J, leaving 11 bases unmatched. The CDR3 consists of 14 residues. Germline loops: CDR1 SGHRS, CDR2 YFSETQ. CDR3 region: CASMTGDLHGEAFF. CDR3 nucleotides: TGCGCCAGCATGACAGGGGACCTACATGGTGAAGCTTTCTTT.

This clone was observed once. This chain uses TRBV7-2 with TRBJ2-5; D not certain. Germline CDR1 is SGHTA and CDR2 is FQGNSA. V was clipped by 5 bases and J by 4 bases, with 8 bases between them. This CDR3 is built from 12 residues. CDR3 protein: CASSRTVETQYF. The CDR3 DNA is TGTGCCAGCAGCCGAACGGTAGAGACCCAGTACTTC.

The chain links TRBV5-8 to TRBJ1-1; D uncertain. This CDR3 region has 15 residues. Germline CDR1 reads SGHTS; CDR2 reads YDEGEE. The V gene lost 0 bases and the J gene lost 6 bases, with 15 bases spanning the gap. CDR3 coding DNA: TGTGCCAGCAGCTTGGTTCCAGTGTCTTACGCTGAAGCTTTCTTT. Protein product: CASSLVPVSYAEAFF. The full variable domain, in which reference TRBV5-8 and TRBJ1-1 provide the parts outside the CDR3, is EAGVTQSPTHLIKTRGQQATLRCSPISGHTSVYWYQQALGLGLQFLLWYDEGEERNRGNFPPRFSGRQFPNYSSELNVNALELEDSALYLCASSLVPVSYAEAFFGQGTRLTVV.

V is TRBV15 and J is TRBJ2-7; D is ambiguous. With 4 bases removed from V and 3 bases from J, the gap between germline ends came to 16 bases. Germline V gives CDR1 LNHNV, CDR2 YYDKDF (reference sequence). CDR3 length: 15 amino acids. CDR3 DNA sequence: TGTGCCACCAGCACGAGCCCAGCAGGTAACTACGAGCAGTACTTC. Residues: CATSTSPAGNYEQYF.

The rearrangement uses TRBV6-1 and TRBJ1-5; TRBD1 aligns across 9 bases. The CDR3 is 15 residues long. V gave up 6 bases and J gave up 6 bases; unmatched junction bases: 9. Germline V gene lookup returns CDR1 MNHNS and CDR2 SASEGT. The CDR3 nucleotides read TGTGCCAGCAGAGATGGGGACAGGGCTACTCAGCCCCAGCATTTT. This gives the protein CASRDGDRATQPQHF.

The V gene is TRBV29-1, the J gene TRBJ2-3; D is perhaps TRBD1 (5 bases). CDR1 SQVTM and CDR2 ANQGSEA come from the germline V gene. The germline V and J ends were trimmed by 0 bases and 2 bases, with 12 bases remaining between them. The CDR3 sequence is 15 residues long. As DNA, the CDR3 is TGCAGCGTTGAAGATCTTCAGGGTACCACAGATACGCAGTATTTT. Protein: CSVEDLQGTTDTQYF.

The rearrangement links TRBV10-3 to TRBJ2-2, with 14 bases matching TRBD2. Germline trimming cut 6 bases from V and 5 bases from J; bases unmatched to any gene: 5. This CDR3 contains 16 residues. Germline CDR1 and CDR2: ENHRY and SYGVKD. The CDR3 DNA sequence: TGTGCCATCAGCCCGGGACTAGCGGGAGAGACCGGGGAGCTGTTTTTT. Its translation: CAISPGLAGETGELFF.

This clone has only one observation. This chain uses TRBV5-6 with TRBJ1-2; TRBD1 agrees at 7 bases. The germline gives CDR1 SGHDT, CDR2 YYEEEE. The CDR3 spans 14 residues. After removal of 0 bases from V and 9 bases from J, the junction contained 8 bases not matched to a gene. The CDR3, as DNA: TGTGCCAGCAGCTTGGTATCTAGACAGGGAAGCTACACCTTC. The encoded protein is CASSLVSRQGSYTF.